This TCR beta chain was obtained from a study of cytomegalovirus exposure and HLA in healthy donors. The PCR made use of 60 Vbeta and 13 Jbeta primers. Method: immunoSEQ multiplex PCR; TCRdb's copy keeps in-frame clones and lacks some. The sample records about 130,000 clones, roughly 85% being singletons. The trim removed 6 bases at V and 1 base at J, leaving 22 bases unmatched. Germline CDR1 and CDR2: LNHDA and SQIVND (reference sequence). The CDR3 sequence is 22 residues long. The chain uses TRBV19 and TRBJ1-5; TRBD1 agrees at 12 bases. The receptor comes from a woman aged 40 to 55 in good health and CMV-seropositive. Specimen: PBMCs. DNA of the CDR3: TGTGCCAGTAGCAGACGTCCCGGGACAGGGGGCGATAGGAGACTGAGCAATCAGCCCCAGCATTTT. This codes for CASSRRPGTGGDRRLSNQPQHF.